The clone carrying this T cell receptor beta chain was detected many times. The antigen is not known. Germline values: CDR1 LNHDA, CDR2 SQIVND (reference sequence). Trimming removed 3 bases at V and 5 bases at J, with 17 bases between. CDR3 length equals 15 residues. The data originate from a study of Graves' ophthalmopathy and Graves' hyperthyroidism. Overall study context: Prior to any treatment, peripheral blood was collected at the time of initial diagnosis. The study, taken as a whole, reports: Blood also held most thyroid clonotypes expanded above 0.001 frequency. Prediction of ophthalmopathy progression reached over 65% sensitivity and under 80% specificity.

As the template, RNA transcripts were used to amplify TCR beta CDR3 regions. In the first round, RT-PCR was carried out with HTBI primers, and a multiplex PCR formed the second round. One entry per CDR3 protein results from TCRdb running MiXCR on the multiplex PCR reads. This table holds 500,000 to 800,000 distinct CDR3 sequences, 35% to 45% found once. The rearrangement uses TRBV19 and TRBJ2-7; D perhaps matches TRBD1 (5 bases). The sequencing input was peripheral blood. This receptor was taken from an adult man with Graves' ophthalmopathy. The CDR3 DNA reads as TGTGCCAGTAGTATTCTAGGACACGGCCCCGACGAGCAGTACTTC. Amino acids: CASSILGHGPDEQYF.